These 19 T cell receptor beta chains came from one sample sequenced in a study of beta chain features in type 1 diabetes. The study reverse transcribed the entire isolated RNA, so it sequenced expressed TCRB transcripts. This table comes from immunoSEQ multiplex PCR, and its TCRdb copy is limited to in-frame clones, with some not included. This table holds 250,000 to 400,000 clones, 14% found once. The sample taken for sequencing was central memory CD4+ T cells from blood. Every receptor here comes from a man aged 25-45 years in good health.

There are a few counts of this clone. This may be a read error: a much more frequent sequence differs by one nucleotide. The chain recombines TRBV4-2 with TRBJ2-3; D not certain. The CDR3 runs 11 residues. Germline V gene data show CDR1 as LGHNA and CDR2 as YNFKEQ. Trimming left V 6 bases short and J 2 bases short, with 3 bases between. CDR3 region: CASSFTDTQYF. The CDR3 DNA sequence: TGTGCCAGCAGTTTCACAGATACGCAGTATTTT.

This clone came up a few times. The chain employs TRBV30 and TRBJ1-2; maybe TRBD1 (5 bases). CDR1 and CDR2 from the germline V gene are GTSNPN and SVGIG (reference sequence). The V end lost 4 bases, the J end lost 2 bases, and 14 bases lay between the germline ends. The CDR3 runs to 14 residues. CDR3 coding DNA: TGTGCCTGGAAAAGGGACGGTGCAAACTATGGCTACACCTTC. Protein sequence: CAWKRDGANYGYTF.

This chain connects TRBV6-1 to TRBJ1-4; D is possibly TRBD1 (5 bases). Between the trimmed V and J ends, which lost 4 bases and 11 bases, there was a span of 17 bases. The CDR3 spans 14 residues. Germline V CDR1 and CDR2: MNHNS, SASEGT. The CDR3 loop reads CASSATTSSGKLFF. CDR3 coding DNA: TGTGCCAGCAGTGCAACCACCTCCTCAGGGAAACTGTTTTTT.

The V call is TRBV5-1, the J call TRBJ2-2; TRBD1 or TRBD2 may be the D gene (5 bases each). The germline V gene has CDR1 SGHRS and CDR2 YFSETQ. This CDR3 comprises 15 residues. V was clipped by 1 base and J by 4 bases, with 11 bases between them. The DNA of the CDR3 is TGCGCCAGCAGCTTGTCGGGGCGGACCACCGGGGAGCTGTTTTTT. This encodes CASSLSGRTTGELFF.

This clone was detected many times. Other DNA sequences in the sample encode the same CDR3. V and J are TRBV6-1 and TRBJ2-3; the match to TRBD1 covers 8 bases. Germline lookup yields CDR1 MNHNS and CDR2 SASEGT. The CDR3 contains 14 residues. Trimming took 6 bases from V and 2 from J; bases not matched to a gene: 4. CDR3: CASRRQGLTDTQYF. The CDR3 DNA reads as TGTGCCAGCAGGCGACAGGGGCTCACAGATACGCAGTATTTT.

This clone was detected only a few times. The gene calls are TRBV6-5 and TRBJ1-5, with unresolved D. The germline V gene encodes CDR1 MNHEY and CDR2 SVGAGI. The CDR3 sequence is 12 residues long. The CDR3 DNA sequence: TGTGCACCCCTCTATAGCAATCAGCCCCAGCATTTT. Protein sequence: CAPLYSNQPQHF.

This clone turned up a few times. This sequence joins TRBV29-1 and TRBJ1-1; tentative D call: TRBD1 (5 bases). The CDR3 runs 12 residues. The germline V gene has CDR1 SQVTM and CDR2 ANQGSEA. Trimming cost V 1 base and J 5 bases, with 8 bases left between them. The CDR3 region is CSVEVGGTEAFF. As DNA, the CDR3 is TGCAGCGTTGAAGTGGGGGGAACTGAAGCTTTCTTT.

This chain connects TRBV4-2 to TRBJ2-2, with unresolved D. Germline assignment: CDR1 LGHNA and CDR2 YNFKEQ. The CDR3 runs 13 residues. V lost 3 bases and J lost 3, with 5 bases in between. CDR3 amino acids: CASSHTHTGELFF. The CDR3 region has the DNA TGTGCCAGCAGCCATACTCACACCGGGGAGCTGTTTTTT.

The rearrangement uses TRBV20-1 and TRBJ1-4; D ambiguous. Trimming shortened V by 2 bases and J by 8 bases, and 6 bases separated the two germline ends. The germline V gene encodes CDR1 DFQATT and CDR2 SNEGSKA (reference sequence). The CDR3 sequence is 11 residues long. The DNA of the CDR3 is TGCAGTGCTAGATATTTAGAAAAACTGTTTTTT. It specifies CSARYLEKLFF.

This clone has ten or more counts. The J gene is TRBJ2-1, the V gene TRBV11-1; the D is unclear. The CDR3 is made up of 12 amino acids. CDR1 SGHAT and CDR2 FQDESV come from the germline V gene (reference sequence). Deletions cut 5 bases from V and 2 bases from J, with 4 bases between. Here the CDR3 DNA reads TGTGCCAGCAGCCACACCTACAATGAGCAGTTCTTC. Residues: CASSHTYNEQFF.

The rearrangement joins TRBV7-2 to TRBJ1-6; 7 bases match TRBD1. J lost 15 bases, V lost 4 bases, and 15 bases had no gene match. Germline CDR1 reads SGHTA; CDR2 reads FQGNSA. This CDR3 is built from 15 residues. Here the CDR3 DNA reads TGTGCCAGCAGCTCGGACAGGCCGGGGATCTGGAACCTCCACTTT. It specifies CASSSDRPGIWNLHF. Filled out from reference TRBV7-2 and TRBJ1-6, the complete variable domain reads GAGVSQSPSNKVTEKGKDVELRCDPISGHTALYWYRQSLGQGLEFLIYFQGNSAPDKSGLPSDRFSAERTGGSVSTLTIQRTQQEDSAVYLCASSSDRPGIWNLHFGNGTRLTVT.

The J gene is TRBJ1-1, the V gene TRBV5-8; a possible D gene is TRBD1 (5 bases). Trimming removed 3 bases from V and 6 bases from J, with 18 bases in between. This CDR3 contains 15 residues. Germline CDR1 is SGHTS and CDR2 is YDEGEE. The CDR3 is CASSYEQAYSPEAFF. CDR3 bases: TGTGCCAGCAGCTACGAACAGGCGTATAGCCCTGAAGCTTTCTTT.

The chain has TRBV11-3 and TRBJ2-2; unclear D gene. Germline V gives CDR1 SGHNT, CDR2 YENEEA. The V end lost 1 base, the J end lost 6 bases, and 12 bases lay between the germline ends. CDR3 length: 15 residues. Written as DNA, the CDR3 is TGTGCCAGCAGCTTAGGATTGGCGGTATCCGGGGAGCTGTTTTTT. Its translation is CASSLGLAVSGELFF. The variable domain in full, completed from reference TRBV11-3 and TRBJ2-2, reads EAGVVQSPRYKIIEKKQPVAFWCNPISGHNTLYWYLQNLGQGPELLIRYENEEAVDDSQLPKDRFSAERLKGVDSTLKIQPAELGDSAVYLCASSLGLAVSGELFFGEGSRLTVL.

The chain uses TRBV9 and TRBJ1-3, with D unclear. Trimming removed 0 bases from V and 6 bases from J, with 4 bases in between. The length of the CDR3 is 12 residues. Germline V gene data show CDR1 as SGDLS and CDR2 as YYNGEE. The CDR3 DNA is TGTGCCAGCAGCGTAGACCAAAACACCATATATTTT. It specifies CASSVDQNTIYF.

The sample holds a few counts of this clone. The chain is built from TRBV7-4 and TRBJ2-3; weak D call: TRBD2 (5 bases). Trimming shortened V by 2 bases and J by 5 bases, and 11 bases separated the two germline ends. CDR1 is SGHVT, CDR2 SQSDAQ, per germline. CDR3 length equals 14 residues. CDR3 in DNA: TGTGCCAGCAGCTTATACGGGATTGGAGATACGCAGTATTTT. This codes for CASSLYGIGDTQYF.

The gene calls are TRBV5-8 and TRBJ1-5; D perhaps matches TRBD1 (6 bases). The CDR3 is 14 amino acids. The germline gives CDR1 SGHTS, CDR2 YDEGEE. Trimming stripped 3 bases from V and 4 bases from J, with 11 bases between. Here the CDR3 reads CASSSQGLNQPQHF. Here the CDR3 DNA reads TGTGCCAGCAGCTCTCAGGGGTTGAATCAGCCCCAGCATTTT.

V and J are TRBV29-1 and TRBJ2-2; no clear D gene. CDR3 length equals 11 residues. CDR1 is SQVTM and CDR2 is ANQGSEA in the germline V gene. V was trimmed by 5 bases and J by 8 bases, leaving 9 bases between them. CDR3 nucleotide sequence: TGCAGCGTTACCTATGGGGGGGAGCTGTTTTTT. Its protein is CSVTYGGELFF.

The chain uses TRBV7-2 and TRBJ2-5; D not certain. CDR3 size: 13 residues. CDR1 and CDR2 (germline): SGHTA, FQGNSA. The germline V and J ends were trimmed by 4 bases and 5 bases, with 11 bases remaining between them. The CDR3 nucleotides are TGTGCCAGCAGCTCGAATGGGTTGGAGACCCAGTACTTC. Translated: CASSSNGLETQYF. Filled out from reference TRBV7-2 and TRBJ2-5, the complete variable domain reads GAGVSQSPSNKVTEKGKDVELRCDPISGHTALYWYRQSLGQGLEFLIYFQGNSAPDKSGLPSDRFSAERTGGSVSTLTIQRTQQEDSAVYLCASSSNGLETQYFGPGTRLLVL.

Only a few counts were recorded for this clone. CDR3 sequence (DNA): TGTGCCAGCAGTTCAACAGACAGGTGGGGTGGCTACACCTTC. As protein: CASSSTDRWGGYTF. The rearrangement uses TRBV27 and TRBJ1-2; TRBD1 might be the D (6 bases). Trimming stripped 4 bases from V and 7 bases from J, with 16 bases between. The CDR3 is 14 residues long. Germline V CDR1 and CDR2: MNHEY, SMNVEV (reference sequence).